A selection of T cell receptor beta chains follows, all from one sample in a study of T cells in Graves' hyperthyroidism and ophthalmopathy. TCRdb analysed the multiplex PCR reads with MiXCR anew, one entry per CDR3 protein. The table lists about 560,000 distinct CDR3 sequences, around 15% of them singletons. The sequenced sample was blood. The origin of the receptors is a woman aged 18-30 years with Graves' hyperthyroidism. Each CDR3 is given with its conserved first and last residue. A D gene is named only where the DNA matches it firmly. Clone size is stated in some rows and not others, as once, few, many or a class when expanded.

d_call: TRBD1
v_call: TRBV10-2
j_call: TRBJ2-7
clone_size: few
cdr3_nt: TGCGCCAGCCAAGAAGGGGGCCCCTACGAGCAGTACTTC
cdr3_aa: CASQEGGPYEQYF

d_call: NA
v_call: TRBV12-3/TRBV12-4
j_call: TRBJ2-1
clone_size: NA
cdr3_nt: TGTGCCAGCAGTTTAAGTATGACAGTTCAGTTCTTC
cdr3_aa: CASSLSMTVQFF

d_call: NA
v_call: TRBV20-1
j_call: TRBJ2-3
clone_size: many
cdr3_nt: TGCAGTGCTAGGGAGGCAGGGAGACGCACAGATACGCAGTATTTT
cdr3_aa: CSAREAGRRTDTQYF

d_call: TRBD2
v_call: TRBV5-1
j_call: TRBJ2-1
clone_size: few
cdr3_nt: TGCGCCAGCAGCTTGTGGTCGAGACTAGCGGGAGTTGATGAGCAGTTCTTC
cdr3_aa: CASSLWSRLAGVDEQFF

d_call: TRBD1
v_call: TRBV10-2
j_call: TRBJ1-2
clone_size: few
cdr3_nt: TGCGCCAGCAGTTGGGGACAGGACTATGGCTACACCTTC
cdr3_aa: CASSWGQDYGYTF

d_call: NA
v_call: TRBV2
j_call: TRBJ2-7
clone_size: many
cdr3_nt: TGTGCCAGCAGTGAAGGGCAGGGCTTCTACGAGCAGTACTTC
cdr3_aa: CASSEGQGFYEQYF

d_call: TRBD2
v_call: TRBV29-1
j_call: TRBJ2-1
clone_size: NA
cdr3_nt: TGCAGCGTTGCCGATCTACTAGCGGGAGGAAACAATGAGCAGTTCTTC
cdr3_aa: CSVADLLAGGNNEQFF

d_call: TRBD1
v_call: TRBV24-1
j_call: TRBJ1-5
clone_size: many
cdr3_nt: TGTGCCACCAGCGGGGACAGGGGGAGCAATCAGCCCCAGCATTTT
cdr3_aa: CATSGDRGSNQPQHF

d_call: NA
v_call: TRBV6-2/TRBV6-3
j_call: TRBJ2-7
clone_size: many
cdr3_nt: TGTGCCAGCAGTCCCGAGTTGCGGGACTACGAGCAGTACTTC
cdr3_aa: CASSPELRDYEQYF

d_call: NA
v_call: TRBV6-1
j_call: TRBJ2-5
clone_size: few
cdr3_nt: TGTGCCAGCAGTGGGACACCGCAAGAGACCCAGTACTTC
cdr3_aa: CASSGTPQETQYF

d_call: NA
v_call: TRBV3-1
j_call: TRBJ1-1
clone_size: many
cdr3_nt: TGTGCCAGCAGCGAGACGAGGGGCACCCGGAACACTGAAGCTTTCTTT
cdr3_aa: CASSETRGTRNTEAFF